The sequence of this TCR beta chain was determined in a study of cytomegalovirus exposure and HLA in healthy donors (dated by TCRdb to the late 2010s). Background on the whole study: An earlier analysis of roughly 500 of the donors reported approximately 290 Gb of sequence data and 120 million or so unique TCR beta sequences from 150 million to 200 million T cells. An early release covering more than 500 HLA-typed donors comprised about 300 gigabases of sequencing data and tens of millions of unique TCR sequences. Of the roughly 390 genotyped donors, 65% to 90% fell in the genetic ancestry cluster associated with self-reported Caucasian donors. The aim of the study was to test whether cataloging public T cell receptors could identify signatures of past pathogen exposure. Using immunosequencing, the study profiled T cell repertoires from around 670 subjects and related those repertoires to cytomegalovirus serostatus. A separate validation cohort of about 110 different subjects was used in addition to the roughly 720-subject first cohort. The study combined high-throughput TCR immunosequencing, statistical association of individual TCRs with disease status, and machine learning to predict cytomegalovirus infection status. To study patterns of TCR occurrence, a later analysis re-analyzed previously published TCR beta repertoires from around 700 donors and added high-resolution HLA genotyping. Rather than drawing on any new phenotypic data, the later analysis identified candidate immune exposures from TCR beta sequences and the way those sequences occurred across donors. In an earlier analysis of roughly 540 of the donors, high-throughput TCR beta sequencing was used to judge whether each TCR beta V gene segment behaved as functional or pseudogenic. Donor age, sex, ethnicity and CMV serostatus were compiled alongside the repertoire data. Genome-wide SNP genotypes for about three fifths of the roughly 700 donors were used in a later genetic analysis, which treated that subset as a discovery cohort. Every repertoire in the discovery cohort had been generated on one and the same sequencing platform. Class I and class II HLA loci were covered by the typing at four-digit resolution. The number of typed donors differed by locus: about 629-630 for A, B, C, DRB1 and DQB1; approximately 540 for DQA1; approximately 600 for DPA1; and 400 to 480 for DPB1. Roughly five DR-DQ haplotypes were treated as single units for association and clustering because of strong linkage in the cohort. Across some 400 genotyped donors of the cohort, an average of approximately 240,000 unique TCR beta nucleotide sequences per donor were sequenced, and around 20% of those sequences were non-productive. Results and caveats for the whole study, not just this receptor: According to a later genetic analysis, donors in an Asian-associated ancestry cluster had fewer N-insertions in productive TCRs than the approximately 650-donor mean. The study gave a list of some 150 TCR beta chains associated with cytomegalovirus. A later genetic analysis associated a missense DCLRE1C variant with V-gene and J-gene trimming of TCR beta chains, and an independent cohort replicated the association. Assigning TCR associations to individual alleles was difficult when HLA alleles, especially DR and DQ, strongly co-occurred. Because the 87-base-pair reads could not distinguish some IMGT-functional V segments, including TRBV6-2 and TRBV6-3, those segments were excluded. A cluster of highly shared sequence variants was judged likely to be a technical artifact of the sequencing pipeline. A further reported finding was that TCR beta sequences accurately predicted the HLA-A and HLA-B alleles for most subjects in the first cohort. In a later analysis, most CMV-associated TCR beta chains were found to appear HLA-restricted, with HLA associations seemingly driven largely by CMV exposure. Several of the top co-occurrence clusters appeared to be linked to parvovirus B19, influenza, CMV and Epstein-Barr virus, according to a later analysis. The cohort was sequenced for TCR beta chains only, and without alpha or paired-chain data the features that could be detected were limited. Cytomegalovirus status was reported to be diagnosed by the classifier with high specificity and sensitivity in both the original and validation cohorts. Because HLA typing was missing for some donors at each locus, association tests included only the typed subset. The earlier analysis of a few hundred of the donors excluded 15 to 20 rarely observed V segments, including chromosome 9 orphons, because counts were too low. The presence/absence analyses assumed that sequencing depth was roughly uniform across donors, and that assumption may not be true. In a later analysis, the rate of TCR association differed among HLA loci, with DRB1 alleles having the most associated TCRs and HLA-C alleles having the fewest. Specific HLA alleles were associated with 15,000 to 20,000 TCR beta sequences at a false discovery rate of 0.05 in a later analysis. In vitro tests confirmed that a few of the cytomegalovirus-associated TCR beta chains recognize cytomegalovirus antigens. In a later analysis, HLA-associated TCR beta chains showed more clonal expansion and lower generation probabilities than non-associated chains that were equally common. Across donors, most TCR sequences were observed very rarely, whereas some public TCRs were present in many individuals. In an earlier analysis of roughly 500 of the donors, most TCR beta V segments appeared in productive rearrangements about 87% or about 30% of the time, broadly matching IMGT annotations. It was suggested by the authors that the approach could potentially be generalized to other disease states and immunological phenotypes. Correlated functional status among segregating V segments might be attributable to linkage disequilibrium, but an unknown experimental factor could not be ruled out. Immune exposure information for the cohort was limited to CMV serostatus.

About this clone itself: This clone's antigen is unknown. No base quality values were provided; no much bigger clone lies one nucleotide off.

The cohort comprised 550 to 700 healthy bone marrow donors. At the time of sampling, every cohort member was nominally healthy, though immune exposures that went unrecorded were likely present. The donor tested CMV seropositive, placing the donor among the 289 seropositive members of the cohort. A peripheral blood sample was provided by each donor, and peripheral blood mononuclear cells were used for TCR beta sequencing. The Qiagen DNeasy Blood Extraction Kit was used to extract genomic DNA from the blood cell samples. Preparation of the library involved the immunoSEQ multiplex PCR assay. The multiplex PCR relied on a mix of 60 forward primers for TCR Vbeta segments and 13 reverse primers for TCR Jbeta segments. The CDR3 region of rearranged TCR beta genes was amplified from genomic DNA by a multiplex PCR assay. The Illumina HiSeq System was used to sequence the amplified TCR beta libraries as 87-base-pair reads. In the paper's pipeline: A later analysis counted tens of millions of unique TCR beta chains across the 650 to 800 repertoires, and around 9.9 million of these chains were shared by at least two donors. Raw reads were error-corrected and collapsed into unique sequences with a nearest-neighbor algorithm that merged closely related sequences to remove PCR and sequencing errors. V, D and J gene segments were assigned by aligning CDR3 sequences to IMGT reference sequences. For a sequence to be retained, a match of at least six nucleotides was required to both a V gene segment and a J gene segment. A rearrangement counted as productive if the CDR3 had no stop codons and remained in frame with V and J, and every other rearrangement counted as non-productive. CDR3 was defined according to IMGT convention as the region running from the second conserved V-encoded cysteine to the conserved J-encoded phenylalanine. The earlier analysis of 587 of the donors excluded sequences that lacked an unambiguous match to a single V gene segment. An earlier analysis of several hundred of the donors called V segments functional above 56.7% productive rearrangements and segregating when the between-donor standard deviation exceeded 5%. A statistical classification framework was developed to diagnose cytomegalovirus status using the catalog of TCR beta chain sequences. In a later analysis, TCR nucleotide sequences were compared against IMGT/GENE-DB human TR gene sequences so that V and J genes could be assigned. The TCRdist pipeline was used in a later analysis to assign CDR3 sequences and most-parsimonious VDJ recombination scenarios. In a later analysis, each TCR beta chain was defined by its CDR3 amino acid sequence together with its V-gene family, and reads without a unique V-gene family were excluded. To address suspected cross-contamination and a sequencing artifact, a later analysis removed 550 to 750 highly shared, low-generation-probability nucleotide sequences. For each public chain, a later analysis derived a clonal expansion index from normalized ranks of inferred template counts within each repertoire. In a later analysis, generation probabilities were computed with a VDJ recombination model fitted to out-of-frame rearrangements, and the resulting probabilities were checked against IGoR. Hypergeometric tests were used in a later analysis to score TCR-TCR, TCR-HLA and TCR-CMV co-occurrence, with a repertoire-size bias correction applied to the TCR pairs. In a later analysis, false discovery rates were estimated by permuting HLA or CMV assignments 20 times. In a later analysis, co-occurring TCRs were grouped using DBSCAN, with TCRdist sequence similarity added in when clustering inside HLA-allele-positive subsets. Co-occurrence clustering excluded repertoires with fewer than 30,000 or more than 120,000 public chains, plus five with anomalous nucleotide sharing. The clones in this table, taken by TCRdb from immuneACCESS, are in-frame only. Not every clone is retained; where verified, under half of the shortfall comes from an unresolved V gene, and the cause of the rest is unknown. The V and J calls and clone size are taken from that table; D and trimming were inferred from the DNA. This sample is represented by approximately 38,000 clones; about 66% of them were singletons. Of the sample, 15% to 20% is held by the ten largest clones.

CDR1 and CDR2, looked up from the germline V gene, are MRHNA and SNTAGT. V is cut by 11 bases and J by 0 bases, and the space between the germline ends is 15 bases. The CDR3 goes from the cysteine to the phenylalanine over 14 residues. Just CDR3 DNA is preserved here, 42 bases in frame from base 1. The sequence is built from TRBV6-4 and TRBJ2-3; a tentative D call is TRBD2 (6 bases match). The receptor's source is a man aged 45-60 years in good health and CMV-seropositive. The source material was PBMCs. The CDR3 sequence is CALCSGKSTDTQYF. The sequenced DNA is TGTGCCCTCTGTAGCGGCAAGAGCACAGATACGCAGTATTTT.